The 7 T cell receptor beta chains below all came from one sample that was sequenced in a study of T cells in women clearing cervical HPV infection. Libraries were prepared by immunoSEQ multiplex PCR; TCRdb keeps only in-frame clonotypes and omits some of them. The sample shows around 18,000 clones, and about 7.2% sits with its ten largest clones. Specimen: blood buffy coat. The source is a woman between 18 and 69 years old with a cervical HPV16 infection that either progressed to CIN3+ or cleared (not recorded which).

With regard to this clone: The CDR3 extends 3 residues past the end of the read, so its final part is completed from the germline J gene. The genes are TRBV19 and TRBJ1-5; D is perhaps TRBD1 (6 bases). The CDR3 contains 15 residues. V lost 9 bases to trimming and J lost 0 bases, with 15 bases between them. Germline V gene lookup returns CDR1 LNHDA and CDR2 SQIVND (reference sequence). CDR3 DNA, as far as it was read: TGTGCCAGCCAAGGACAGTCTAATAGCAATCAGCCC. This gives the protein CASQGQSNSNQP. The CDR3 in full is CASQGQSNSNQPQHF. The full variable domain, its missing parts supplied by reference TRBV19 and TRBJ1-5, is DGGITQSPKYLFRKEGQNVTLSCEQNLNHDAMYWYRQDPGQGLRLIYYSQIVNDFQKGDIAEGYSVSREKKESFPLTVTSAQKNPTAFYLCASQGQSNSNQPQHFGDGTRLSIL.

On this clone: The read ends 3 residues shy of where the CDR3 ends; the end is completed using the germline J gene. Different DNA sequences within this sample yield the same CDR3. This rearrangement joins TRBV20-1 to TRBJ1-5; the D is unclear. The V end lost 5 bases, the J end lost 4 bases, and 9 bases lay between the germline ends. Germline loops: CDR1 DFQATT, CDR2 SNEGSKA (reference sequence). CDR3 size: 12 residues. Incomplete CDR3 DNA: TGCAGTGCTGGGCGGGGTAATCAGCCC. Translation: CSAGRGNQP. The CDR3 in its entirety is CSAGRGNQPQHF.

As concerns this clone: The CDR3 end is not reached by the read, which stops 3 residues before it; the germline J gene fills it in. V gene TRBV19 combines with J gene TRBJ1-4; no definite D call. V gave up 3 bases and J gave up 4 bases, with 15 bases separating them. The CDR3 consists of 16 residues. The germline V gene has CDR1 LNHDA and CDR2 SQIVND (reference sequence). The CDR3 region is CASSIHPGGGNEKLFF. The sequenced CDR3 bases are TGTGCCAGTAGTATCCATCCAGGAGGAGGTAATGAAAAA.

Concerning this clone: The CDR3 end falls 3 residues outside the read, so it is completed with the germline J gene. The rearrangement uses TRBV7-3 and TRBJ1-2, with unresolved D. This CDR3 has 14 amino acids. The germline CDR1 and CDR2 sequences are SGHTA and FQGTGA. V lost 0 bases and J 6 bases, leaving 11 bases between the germline ends. CDR3 bases read: TGTGCCAGCAGCTTAACTGGCAGGTCACATGGC. It specifies CASSLTGRSHG. From start to end, the CDR3 is CASSLTGRSHGYTF.

Notes on this clone: The CDR3 goes on 3 residues after the read ends, and that part is filled in from the germline J gene. The rearrangement links TRBV9 to TRBJ2-5; 11 positions match TRBD1. V was clipped by 6 bases and J by 1 base; unmatched bases: 2. Germline values: CDR1 SGDLS, CDR2 YYNGEE. The CDR3 totals 14 residues. The covered CDR3 bases are TGTGCCAGCACCGGGACAGGGGGCCAAGAGACC. It specifies CASTGTGGQET. The complete CDR3 reads CASTGTGGQETQYF.

About this clone: From the germline J gene comes the end of the CDR3, since the read stops 3 residues before it. The V call is TRBV19, the J call TRBJ2-1; TRBD2 matches 11 bases. V lost 3 bases to trimming and J lost 0 bases; unmatched junction nucleotides: 7. The CDR3 is 18 residues long. Germline V gene lookup returns CDR1 LNHDA and CDR2 SQIVND (reference sequence). The sequenced CDR3 bases are TGTGCCAGTAGTATTGGGCTAGCGGGGGGTAACTCCTACAATGAG. It encodes CASSIGLAGGNSYNE. The entire CDR3 is CASSIGLAGGNSYNEQFF.

With respect to this clone: Coverage ceases 3 residues before the CDR3 finishes, and the germline J gene fills in the end. The chain is built from TRBV5-1 and TRBJ2-7; 9 bases fit TRBD1. This CDR3 comprises 14 residues. Per the germline V gene, CDR1 is SGHRS and CDR2 is YFSETQ. The V gene end was trimmed by 3 bases and the J gene end by 5 bases; junction bases not matched to a gene: 6. Incomplete CDR3 DNA: TGCGCCAGCAGCTCCCGGACAGGGGACAACGAG. This codes for CASSSRTGDNE. Given in full, the CDR3 is CASSSRTGDNEQYF.